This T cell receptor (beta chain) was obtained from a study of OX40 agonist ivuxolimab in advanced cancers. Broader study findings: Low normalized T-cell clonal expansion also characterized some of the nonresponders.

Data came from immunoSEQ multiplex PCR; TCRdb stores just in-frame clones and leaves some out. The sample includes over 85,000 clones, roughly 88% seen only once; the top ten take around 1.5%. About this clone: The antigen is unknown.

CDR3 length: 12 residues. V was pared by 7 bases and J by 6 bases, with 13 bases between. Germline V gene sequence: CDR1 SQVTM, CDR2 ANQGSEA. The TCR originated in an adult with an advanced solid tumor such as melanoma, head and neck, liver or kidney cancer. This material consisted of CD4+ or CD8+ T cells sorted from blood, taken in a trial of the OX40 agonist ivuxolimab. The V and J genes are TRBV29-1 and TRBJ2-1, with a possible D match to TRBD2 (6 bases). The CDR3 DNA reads TGCAGCGCTGTACGGGGGATCAATGAGCAGTTCTTC. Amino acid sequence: CSAVRGINEQFF.